The 22 T cell receptor beta chains reported below all come from one sample, sequenced in a study of blood T cell repertoires in COVID-19. Sequencing was performed with immunoSEQ multiplex PCR; in TCRdb, only in-frame clones are kept and a portion is missing. This repertoire shows 55,000 or so clones, 79% found once; its top ten account for roughly 3.2%. Material: peripheral blood. The receptors shown here come from a man in his sixties with acute or convalescent COVID-19.

This clone came up a few times. The chain employs TRBV5-1 and TRBJ2-3; TRBD2 aligns across 9 bases. CDR1 SGHRS and CDR2 YFSETQ come from the germline V gene. The V and J ends lost 5 bases and 3 bases, in that order; junction bases with no gene match: 7. CDR3 length: 15 residues. The CDR3 reads CASSQTGLATDTQYF. As DNA, the CDR3 is TGCGCCAGCAGTCAGACTGGACTAGCGACAGATACGCAGTATTTT. The full variable domain, with the rest looked up from reference TRBV5-1 and TRBJ2-3, is KAGVTQTPRYLIKTRGQQVTLSCSPISGHRSVSWYQQTPGQGLQFLFEYFSETQRNKGNFPGRFSGRQFSNSRSEMNVSTLELGDSALYLCASSQTGLATDTQYFGPGTRLTVL.

This clone was found a few times. The genes are TRBV6-1 and TRBJ1-4; weak D call: TRBD1 (6 bases). This CDR3 contains 16 residues. Germline CDR1 is MNHNS and CDR2 is SASEGT. Trimming took 2 bases from V and 7 from J, leaving 17 bases between them. CDR3 protein: CASSETRGGGREKLFF. DNA of the CDR3: TGTGCCAGCAGTGAAACTAGGGGGGGCGGTCGTGAAAAACTGTTTTTT.

The chain couples TRBV24-1 to TRBJ2-3, with TRBD1 identical over 7 bases. The CDR3 is 16 residues long. CDR1 and CDR2 from the germline V gene are KGHDR and SFDVKD. After removal of 4 bases from V and 0 bases from J, the junction contained 6 bases not matched to a gene. The chain's CDR3 is CATSDPTGDSTDTQYF. The CDR3 DNA reads as TGTGCCACCAGTGACCCTACAGGGGACAGCACAGATACGCAGTATTTT.

This clone was detected once. V and J are TRBV30 and TRBJ1-4, with a possible D match to TRBD1 (5 bases). In germline, CDR1 is GTSNPN, CDR2 SVGIG (reference sequence). V was shortened by 3 bases and J by 0 bases, with 11 bases between the two germline ends. This CDR3 has 15 amino acids. In DNA, the CDR3 is TGTGCCTGGAGCGGACATCGCGCAACTAATGAAAAACTGTTTTTT. Its protein product is CAWSGHRATNEKLFF.

This chain connects TRBV5-6 to TRBJ2-5, with 8 positions matching TRBD2. The CDR3 spans 14 residues. J gave up 5 bases and V 5 bases, and 8 bases lay outside the gene matches. Germline lookup yields CDR1 SGHDT and CDR2 YYEEEE. CDR3 nucleotides: TGTGCCAGCAGTTCGGACGGGGGGGCGGAGACCCAGTACTTC. Translating it yields CASSSDGGAETQYF.

The V gene is TRBV2, the J gene TRBJ1-2; tentatively, D is TRBD1 (5 bases). V gave up 2 bases and J gave up 1 base, with 8 bases separating them. The CDR3 totals 14 residues. CDR1 and CDR2 from the germline V gene are SNHLY and FYNNEI. The CDR3 protein is CASSESQGNYGYTF. The CDR3 DNA sequence: TGTGCCAGCAGTGAAAGTCAGGGTAACTATGGCTACACCTTC.

J is TRBJ2-5 and V is TRBV18; TRBD2 aligns across 9 bases. The trim removed 5 bases at V and 5 bases at J, leaving 3 bases unmatched. CDR3 length: 13 amino acids. Looked up from germline, CDR1 is KGHSH and CDR2 is LQKENI. CDR3 residues: CASSSSGGETQYF. The CDR3 region has the DNA TGTGCCAGCTCATCAAGCGGGGGGGAGACCCAGTACTTC.

The chain uses TRBV5-1 and TRBJ1-1; TRBD1 matches 7 bases. V shed 1 base and J 3 bases; nucleotides not matched to a gene: 9. From germline, CDR1 is SGHRS and CDR2 YFSETQ. The CDR3 is made up of 16 amino acids. Here the CDR3 DNA reads TGCGCCAGCAGCTTGAAGGGCCAGCAGGGGGACACTGAAGCTTTCTTT. This codes for CASSLKGQQGDTEAFF.

CDR3 nucleotides: TGTGCCATCAGCCCACAGGATCGTAATTCACCCCTCCACTTT. It specifies CAISPQDRNSPLHF. The chain employs TRBV10-3 and TRBJ1-6; a possible D gene is TRBD1 (5 bases). The CDR3 has 14 residues. Germline V gene lookup returns CDR1 ENHRY and CDR2 SYGVKD. V shed 6 bases and J shed 6 bases, with 12 bases lying between them.

This clone was seen a handful of times. The chain uses TRBV15 and TRBJ1-3, with 10 bases identical to TRBD1. There are 17 residues in the CDR3. Germline loops: CDR1 LNHNV, CDR2 YYDKDF (reference sequence). V shed 2 bases, J shed 0 bases, and the junction held 4 bases outside the gene matches. CDR3: CATSRWTGGFSGNTIYF. The CDR3 nucleotides are TGTGCCACCAGCAGATGGACAGGGGGTTTCTCTGGAAACACCATATATTTT.

The chain joins TRBV19 to TRBJ1-3, with D tentatively TRBD1 (5 bases). The length of the CDR3 is 15 residues. CDR1 is LNHDA and CDR2 is SQIVND in the germline V gene (reference sequence). V shed 10 bases and J shed 3 bases, with 19 bases lying between them. CDR3 DNA: TGTGCCACCGCACTAAACCGACAGCGTGGAAACACCATATATTTT. It encodes CATALNRQRGNTIYF.

CDR3 protein: CASSFNIDRANYGYTF. In nucleotides, the CDR3 is TGTGCCAGCAGCTTTAATATCGACAGGGCCAACTATGGCTACACCTTC. The V and J genes are TRBV7-9 and TRBJ1-2; 7 nucleotides line up with TRBD1. Trimming removed 3 bases from V and 2 bases from J; junction bases left unmatched: 9. CDR1 is SEHNR and CDR2 is FQNEAQ in the germline V gene (reference sequence). The CDR3 loop spans 16 amino acids.

This clone was detected only a few times. The CDR3 region has the DNA TGTGCCAGCAGCTTAACGGGCGCAGGGGGATATGGCTACACCTTC. Amino acid sequence: CASSLTGAGGYGYTF. V gene TRBV7-3 combines with J gene TRBJ1-2; 7 positions agree with TRBD1. V dropped 0 bases and J dropped 5; count of bases not matched to a gene: 6. CDR1 and CDR2 from the germline V gene are SGHTA and FQGTGA. This CDR3 region has 15 residues.

This clone was seen a handful of times. This chain links TRBV7-2 with TRBJ2-2; D unclear. Trimming cost V 3 bases and J 3 bases, with 8 bases left between them. Germline V gives CDR1 SGHTA, CDR2 FQGNSA. This CDR3 comprises 14 residues. In DNA, the CDR3 is TGTGCCAGCAGCTTTTGGGCAGACACCGGGGAGCTGTTTTTT. It encodes CASSFWADTGELFF.

This chain uses TRBV14 with TRBJ2-3, with 8 positions matching TRBD2. Per germline, CDR1 SGHDN and CDR2 FVKESK. V trimming: 1 base; J trimming: 0 bases; junction bases outside the gene matches: 9. The CDR3 sequence is 18 residues long. Here the CDR3 DNA reads TGTGCCAGCAGCCAAGGAGCGGGGGCCCTCCATAGCACAGATACGCAGTATTTT. As protein: CASSQGAGALHSTDTQYF.

In DNA, the CDR3 is TGTGCCAGCAGCGAGCGGACAGCGACTAATGAAAAACTGTTTTTT. Protein product: CASSERTATNEKLFF. J is TRBJ1-4 and V is TRBV14, with D possibly being TRBD1 (6 bases). Germline V gene data show CDR1 as SGHDN and CDR2 as FVKESK. V was pared by 5 bases and J by 2 bases, with 12 bases between. The CDR3 length is 15 residues.

The rearrangement links TRBV10-3 to TRBJ2-1; maybe TRBD1 (6 bases). The CDR3 totals 13 residues. Germline V gene lookup returns CDR1 ENHRY and CDR2 SYGVKD. V was shortened by 9 bases and J by 6 bases, with 15 bases between the two germline ends. Here the CDR3 reads CAIRYRESNEQFF. CDR3 sequence (DNA): TGTGCCATACGATACAGGGAAAGCAATGAGCAGTTCTTC.

The chain is built from TRBV29-1 and TRBJ1-2; D is perhaps TRBD1 (5 bases). The length of the CDR3 is 13 residues. Trimming took 6 bases from V and 5 from J, leaving 16 bases between them. The germline CDR1 and CDR2 sequences are SQVTM and ANQGSEA. CDR3 loop: CSVQAIRQYGYTF. The DNA for the CDR3 is TGCAGCGTGCAAGCAATCAGACAGTATGGCTACACCTTC.

In this sample, this clone turned up a few times. The J gene is TRBJ2-7, the V gene TRBV11-2, with D unclear. The CDR3 covers 11 residues. Germline CDR1 reads SGHAT; CDR2 reads FQNNGV. The V gene lost 4 bases and the J gene lost 3 bases, with 4 bases spanning the gap. CDR3 loop: CASSSFYEQYF. For the CDR3, the DNA is TGTGCCAGCAGCTCCTTCTACGAGCAGTACTTC.

The V gene is TRBV5-1, the J gene TRBJ2-3, with 7 bases matching TRBD2. This CDR3 is 14 amino acids long. J lost 6 bases, V lost 0 bases, and 4 bases had no gene match. Looked up from germline, CDR1 is SGHRS and CDR2 is YFSETQ. Here the CDR3 DNA reads TGCGCCAGCAGCTTGGGAAGGGAGGGGGATACGCAGTATTTT. It encodes CASSLGREGDTQYF. Together with reference TRBV5-1 and TRBJ2-3, the CDR3 gives the full variable domain: KAGVTQTPRYLIKTRGQQVTLSCSPISGHRSVSWYQQTPGQGLQFLFEYFSETQRNKGNFPGRFSGRQFSNSRSEMNVSTLELGDSALYLCASSLGREGDTQYFGPGTRLTVL.

J is TRBJ2-1 and V is TRBV7-3; 10 bases fit TRBD2. V dropped 0 bases and J dropped 0; count of bases not matched to a gene: 8. The CDR3 consists of 19 residues. The germline V gene has CDR1 SGHTA and CDR2 FQGTGA. The chain's CDR3 is CASSLTGLAGASSYNEQFF. The CDR3 DNA sequence: TGTGCCAGCAGCTTAACGGGCCTAGCGGGGGCGAGCTCCTACAATGAGCAGTTCTTC.

CDR3 bases: TGTGCCAGCAGCCGATCCGGGACAGGGTACAATGAGCAGTTCTTC. This sequence encodes CASSRSGTGYNEQFF. The chain recombines TRBV28 with TRBJ2-1, with 9 bases lining up with TRBD1. Trimming cost V 6 bases and J 4 bases; bases outside gene matches: 7. CDR3 length: 15 residues. Germline V gene lookup returns CDR1 MDHEN and CDR2 SYDVKM.